These 18 T cell receptor beta chains were all obtained from the same sample, sequenced in a study of long-term antiretroviral therapy in people with HIV. It was version v3.0 of the immunoSEQ assay that was run at survey level. Data came from immunoSEQ multiplex PCR; TCRdb stores just in-frame clones and leaves some out. The sample contains about 20,000 clones, 85% of which appear only once. This material consisted of unsorted PBMCs, taken approximately 4 years after starting antiretroviral therapy. These receptors were obtained from a man aged 18 to 30 with HIV.

This clone showed up just once. This chain joins TRBV7-3 and TRBJ1-2; the match to TRBD1 covers 9 bases. Germline lookup yields CDR1 SGHTA and CDR2 FQGTGA. Trimming at V came to 2 bases and at J to 4 bases, leaving 2 bases not matched to a gene. CDR3 length: 14 residues. The CDR3 sequence: CASSLRGQGYGYTF. CDR3 nucleotides: TGTGCCAGCAGCTTACGGGGACAGGGCTATGGCTACACCTTC.

The sample holds one count of this clone. The chain has TRBV19 and TRBJ1-1, with 10 bases fitting TRBD1. Looked up from germline, CDR1 is LNHDA and CDR2 is SQIVND (reference sequence). The CDR3 spans 12 residues. Trimming at V came to 8 bases and at J to 4 bases, leaving 1 base not matched to a gene. CDR3 nucleotides: TGTGCCAGTTGGGACAGGGGCACTGAAGCTTTCTTT. Protein: CASWDRGTEAFF.

This clone has only a few counts. The CDR3 DNA is TGTGCCAGCAGTGAAGCGGACAGCCTGAACACCGGGGAGCTGTTTTTT. Its translation: CASSEADSLNTGELFF. V gene TRBV2 combines with J gene TRBJ2-2; the D gene is possibly TRBD1 (6 bases). The V gene lost 0 bases and the J gene lost 1 base, with 9 bases spanning the gap. The CDR3 runs 16 residues. The germline V gene has CDR1 SNHLY and CDR2 FYNNEI.

The genes are TRBV28 and TRBJ1-6, with D hard to call. Germline CDR1 MDHEN, CDR2 SYDVKM. V lost 7 bases and J 4 bases, leaving 8 bases between the germline ends. The CDR3 spans 13 residues. Here the CDR3 reads CASTPPYNSPLHF. The DNA for the CDR3 is TGTGCCAGCACCCCGCCGTATAATTCACCCCTCCACTTT.

The chain is built from TRBV19 and TRBJ1-5; no firm D call. Trimming took 3 bases from V and 3 from J, leaving 12 bases between them. CDR3 length equals 15 residues. CDR1 and CDR2 (germline): LNHDA, SQIVND (reference sequence). The CDR3 reads CASSILLTNNQPQHF. For the CDR3, the DNA is TGTGCCAGTAGTATTCTCCTAACCAACAATCAGCCCCAGCATTTT.

The genes are TRBV4-1 and TRBJ1-3, with D maybe TRBD1 (5 bases). V lost 4 bases and J lost 2, with 15 bases in between. CDR1 is MGHRA, CDR2 YSYEKL, per germline. This CDR3 has 16 amino acids. CDR3 coding DNA: TGCGCCAGCAGCCCCGCGGGGTGGGGCGCTGGAAACACCATATATTTT. It yields the protein CASSPAGWGAGNTIYF.

The V and J genes are TRBV4-1 and TRBJ2-2, with 7 bases fitting TRBD1. Germline V gene lookup returns CDR1 MGHRA and CDR2 YSYEKL. The ends lost 4 bases at V and 5 bases at J; junction bases unmatched: 10. CDR3 length: 16 residues. The CDR3 DNA reads TGCGCCAGCAGCCGACCCGACAGGGTAATAACCGGGGAGCTGTTTTTT. It translates to CASSRPDRVITGELFF.

The V and J genes are TRBV28 and TRBJ2-7; possible D gene TRBD2, 7 bases. V was shortened by 6 bases and J by 2 bases, with 14 bases between the two germline ends. Germline CDR1 MDHEN, CDR2 SYDVKM. The CDR3 runs to 14 residues. The CDR3 here is CASSSEGGTYEQYV. Here the CDR3 DNA reads TGTGCCAGCAGCTCCGAGGGGGGGACCTACGAGCAGTACGTC.

This chain connects TRBV6-1 to TRBJ2-7; possible D gene TRBD2, 6 bases. Trimming took 8 bases from V and 6 from J, leaving 14 bases between them. Germline-derived CDR1 and CDR2 are MNHNS and SASEGT. This CDR3 spans 12 amino acids. The CDR3 reads CASSTPGGEQYF. The CDR3, as DNA: TGTGCCAGCTCAACCCCCGGGGGCGAGCAGTACTTC.

The gene calls are TRBV27 and TRBJ2-1; D gene uncertain. V lost 8 bases, J lost 0 bases, and 11 bases lay in between. The germline gives CDR1 MNHEY, CDR2 SMNVEV (reference sequence). The CDR3 is 14 amino acids. CDR3 DNA sequence: TGTGCCAGCGGAACCGCAAGCTCCTACAATGAGCAGTTCTTC. Residues: CASGTASSYNEQFF.

CDR3 residues: CASSFGTGSESPLHF. The CDR3 nucleotides are TGTGCCAGCAGCTTCGGGACAGGGAGCGAATCACCCCTCCACTTT. The chain joins TRBV7-8 to TRBJ1-6; 9 bases line up with TRBD1. Germline CDR1 SGHVS, CDR2 FQNEAQ. V gave up 3 bases and J gave up 10 bases; unmatched junction bases: 7. This CDR3 has 15 amino acids.

V usage is TRBV4-1 and J usage is TRBJ2-5; 7 positions agree with TRBD2. The CDR3 runs 17 residues. Germline V gene sequence: CDR1 MGHRA, CDR2 YSYEKL. The junction had 13 bases not matched to a gene; V was cut back by 4 bases and J by 2 bases. The DNA of the CDR3 is TGCGCCAGCAGCCCCGATTGGGCTAGCGGTCGTCAAGAGACCCAGTACTTC. Protein product: CASSPDWASGRQETQYF.

The J gene is TRBJ1-5, the V gene TRBV10-3, with TRBD1 identical over 12 bases. Germline CDR1 reads ENHRY; CDR2 reads SYGVKD. After removal of 0 bases from V and 6 bases from J, the junction contained 0 bases not matched to a gene. CDR3 size: 15 residues. CDR3 DNA sequence: TGTGCCATCAGTGAGTCGGGACAGGGGGCTCAGCCCCAGCATTTT. Protein: CAISESGQGAQPQHF.

The gene calls are TRBV5-1 and TRBJ1-6, with D unresolved. The CDR3 loop spans 13 amino acids. In germline, CDR1 is SGHRS, CDR2 YFSETQ. V shed 1 base and J shed 6 bases, with 5 bases lying between them. This CDR3 is CASSLQGNSPLHF. The CDR3 DNA sequence: TGCGCCAGCAGCTTGCAAGGTAATTCACCCCTCCACTTT. Filled out from reference TRBV5-1 and TRBJ1-6, the complete variable domain reads KAGVTQTPRYLIKTRGQQVTLSCSPISGHRSVSWYQQTPGQGLQFLFEYFSETQRNKGNFPGRFSGRQFSNSRSEMNVSTLELGDSALYLCASSLQGNSPLHFGNGTRLTVT.

This sequence joins TRBV7-9 and TRBJ2-7; no reliable D call. Germline V CDR1 and CDR2: SEHNR, FQNEAQ (reference sequence). The CDR3 is made up of 15 amino acids. V lost 5 bases and J 3 bases, leaving 17 bases between the germline ends. The CDR3 reads CASSGQESLLYEQYF. The CDR3 DNA follows: TGTGCCAGCAGCGGGCAAGAGAGCCTTCTCTACGAGCAGTACTTC.

The CDR3: CASSPPDRGPGPAFF. For the CDR3, the DNA is TGTGCCAGCTCACCCCCCGACAGGGGGCCAGGTCCTGCTTTCTTT. The J gene is TRBJ1-1, the V gene TRBV18, with 10 bases identical to TRBD1. Trimming removed 3 bases from V and 11 bases from J; junction bases left unmatched: 12. Germline CDR1 is KGHSH and CDR2 is LQKENI. The CDR3 is 15 residues long.

The genes are TRBV10-3 and TRBJ1-2; D call uncertain. Germline V gene data show CDR1 as ENHRY and CDR2 as SYGVKD. There are 15 residues in the CDR3. V lost 4 bases, J lost 5 bases, and 17 bases lay in between. The CDR3 bases are TGTGCCATCAGTGGCGGCAGCACCTTAACATATGGCTACACCTTC. Translation: CAISGGSTLTYGYTF.

As for this clone: One end of the junction does not line up with germline, which may come from a read error. V usage is TRBV7-7 and J usage is TRBJ1-4; possible D gene TRBD1, 6 bases. The germline V gene has CDR1 SSHAT and CDR2 FNYEAQ (reference sequence). The CDR3 length is 18 residues. The CDR3 DNA reads as TGTGCTAGCATCGAGGGGGGGAGGTTCTCTACAACTAATGAAAAACTGTTTTTT. This encodes CASIEGGRFSTTNEKLFF.